The rows below give T cell receptor beta chains drawn from one sample of a study of shared clonotypes between healthy human individuals. TCRdb keeps only in-frame clones here, not all; method: immunoSEQ multiplex PCR. The repertoire consists of 2 million to 2.5 million clones, with roughly 90% occurring once and the leading ten covering around 0.4%. The material sequenced was naive CD4+ T cells from PBMCs. The receptors were sampled from a young man in good health. Some clones in this sample may be carry-over from other donors' samples. The conserved cysteine and the conserved F or W are not part of the CDR3 here. Each record gives: V gene, CDR3 length, J gene, CDR3 protein.

TRBV11-2	14	TRBJ2-6	ASSSLRGGGANVLT
TRBV5-6	13	TRBJ2-6	ASSFAGSGANVLT
TRBV4-1	13	TRBJ2-1	ASSQGTTNYNEQF
TRBV4-1	15	TRBJ2-7	ASSPGENEAGTYEQY
TRBV7-9	13	TRBJ2-7	ASSLGAQGPYEQY
TRBV19	13	TRBJ1-5	ASSIDLGARQPQH
TRBV9	13	TRBJ1-4	ASSPGVATNEKLF
TRBV5-6	12	TRBJ2-3	ASRDGTGKNTQY
TRBV18	16	TRBJ1-4	ASSPPSALGSGHEKLF
TRBV19	12	TRBJ2-2	ASSTNSNTGELF
TRBV7-9	14	TRBJ1-2	ASSLAGGAEGYGYT
TRBV5-1	15	TRBJ2-1	ASSGLGTSGSGNEQF
TRBV16	12	TRBJ2-7	ASSRRDRGYEQY
TRBV29-1	10	TRBJ1-1	SVVGSPPKGL